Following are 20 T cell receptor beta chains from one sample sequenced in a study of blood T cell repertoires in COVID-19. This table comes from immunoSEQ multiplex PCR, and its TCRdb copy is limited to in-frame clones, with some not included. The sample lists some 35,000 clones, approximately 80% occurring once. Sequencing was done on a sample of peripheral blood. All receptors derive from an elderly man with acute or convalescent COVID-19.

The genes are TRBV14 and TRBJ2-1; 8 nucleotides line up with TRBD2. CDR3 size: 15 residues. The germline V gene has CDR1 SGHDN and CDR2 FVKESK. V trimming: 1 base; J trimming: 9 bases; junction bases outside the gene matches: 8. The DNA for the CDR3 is TGTGCCAGCAGCCAAGCCTCGGGACTAGTGTCTGAGCAGTTCTTC. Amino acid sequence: CASSQASGLVSEQFF.

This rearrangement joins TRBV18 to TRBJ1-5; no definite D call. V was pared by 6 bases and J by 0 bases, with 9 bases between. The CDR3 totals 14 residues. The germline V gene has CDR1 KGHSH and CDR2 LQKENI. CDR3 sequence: CASSLEHSNQPQHF. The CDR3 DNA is TGTGCCAGCTCGCTTGAACATAGCAATCAGCCCCAGCATTTT.

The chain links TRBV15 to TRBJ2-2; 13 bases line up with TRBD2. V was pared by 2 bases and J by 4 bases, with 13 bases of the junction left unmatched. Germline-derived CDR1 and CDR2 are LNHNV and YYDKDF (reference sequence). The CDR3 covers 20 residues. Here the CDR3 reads CATSRSRGTSGRAFTGELFF. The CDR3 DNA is TGTGCCACCAGCAGATCCCGGGGTACTAGCGGGAGGGCCTTCACCGGGGAGCTGTTTTTT.

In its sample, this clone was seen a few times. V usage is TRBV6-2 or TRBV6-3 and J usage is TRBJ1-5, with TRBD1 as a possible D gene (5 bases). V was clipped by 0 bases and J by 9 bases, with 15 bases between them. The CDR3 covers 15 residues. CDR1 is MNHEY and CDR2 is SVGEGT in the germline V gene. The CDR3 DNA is TGTGCCAGCAGTTACTCTGGGGCAGGTCCGCGGCCCCAGCATTTT. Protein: CASSYSGAGPRPQHF.

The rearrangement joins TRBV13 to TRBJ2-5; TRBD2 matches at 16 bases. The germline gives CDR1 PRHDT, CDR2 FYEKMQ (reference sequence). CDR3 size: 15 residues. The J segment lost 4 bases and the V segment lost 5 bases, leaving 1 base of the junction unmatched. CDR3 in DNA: TGTGCCAGCAGCGGGACTAGCGGGGGGGGAGAGACCCAGTACTTC. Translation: CASSGTSGGGETQYF.

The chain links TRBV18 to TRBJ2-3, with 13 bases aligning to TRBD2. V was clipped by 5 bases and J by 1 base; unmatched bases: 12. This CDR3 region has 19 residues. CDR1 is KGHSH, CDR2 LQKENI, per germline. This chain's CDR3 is CASSALGLAGEVRTDTQYF. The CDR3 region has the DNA TGTGCCAGCTCAGCTTTAGGACTAGCGGGAGAAGTACGCACAGATACGCAGTATTTT.

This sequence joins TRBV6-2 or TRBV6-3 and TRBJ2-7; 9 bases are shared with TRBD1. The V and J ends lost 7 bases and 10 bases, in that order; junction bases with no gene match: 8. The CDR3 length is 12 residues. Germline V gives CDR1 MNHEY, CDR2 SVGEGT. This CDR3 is CASNPPGQGQYF. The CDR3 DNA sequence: TGTGCCAGCAACCCCCCGGGACAGGGACAGTACTTC.

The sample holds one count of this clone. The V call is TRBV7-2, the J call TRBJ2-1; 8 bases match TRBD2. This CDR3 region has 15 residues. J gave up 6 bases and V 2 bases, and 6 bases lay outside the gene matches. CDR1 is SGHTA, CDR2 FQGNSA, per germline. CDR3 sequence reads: CASSLMAGGSNEQFF. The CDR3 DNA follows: TGTGCCAGCAGCTTAATGGCGGGAGGTAGCAATGAGCAGTTCTTC.

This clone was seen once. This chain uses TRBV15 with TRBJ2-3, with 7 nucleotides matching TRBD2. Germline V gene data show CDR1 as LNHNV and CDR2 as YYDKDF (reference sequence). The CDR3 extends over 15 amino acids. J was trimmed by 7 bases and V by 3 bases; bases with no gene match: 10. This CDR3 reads CATSSRSGGGNTQYF. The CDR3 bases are TGTGCCACCAGCAGTCGGTCGGGAGGCGGAAATACGCAGTATTTT.

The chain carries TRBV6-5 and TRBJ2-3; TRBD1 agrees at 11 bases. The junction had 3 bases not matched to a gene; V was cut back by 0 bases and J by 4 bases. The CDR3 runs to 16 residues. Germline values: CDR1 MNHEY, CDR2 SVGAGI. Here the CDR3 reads CASSYSPGQGADTQYF. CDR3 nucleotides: TGTGCCAGCAGTTACTCCCCGGGACAGGGGGCAGATACGCAGTATTTT.

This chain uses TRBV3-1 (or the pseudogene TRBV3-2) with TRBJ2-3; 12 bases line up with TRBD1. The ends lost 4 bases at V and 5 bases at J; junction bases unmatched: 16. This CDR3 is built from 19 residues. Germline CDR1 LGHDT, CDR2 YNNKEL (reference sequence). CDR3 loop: CASSRHREGGQGAGDTQYF. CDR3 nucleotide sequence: TGTGCCAGCAGCCGCCACAGAGAGGGGGGACAGGGGGCGGGAGATACGCAGTATTTT.

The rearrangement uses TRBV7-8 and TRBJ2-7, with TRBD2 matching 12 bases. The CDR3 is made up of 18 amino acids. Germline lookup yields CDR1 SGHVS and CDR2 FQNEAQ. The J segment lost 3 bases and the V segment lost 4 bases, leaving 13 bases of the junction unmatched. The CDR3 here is CASSSGGLAGLPFYEQYF. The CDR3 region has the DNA TGTGCCAGCAGCTCGGGGGGACTAGCGGGCCTCCCTTTCTACGAGCAGTACTTC. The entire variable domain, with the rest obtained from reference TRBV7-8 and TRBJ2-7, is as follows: GAGVSQSPRYKVAKRGQDVALRCDPISGHVSLFWYQQALGQGPEFLTYFQNEAQLDKSGLPSDRFFAERPEGSVSTLKIQRTQQEDSAVYLCASSSGGLAGLPFYEQYFGPGTRLTVT.

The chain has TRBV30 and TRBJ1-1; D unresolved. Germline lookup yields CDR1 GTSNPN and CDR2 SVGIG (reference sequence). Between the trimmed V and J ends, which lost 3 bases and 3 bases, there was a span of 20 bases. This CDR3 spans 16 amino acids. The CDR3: CAWSVRAAGGDTEAFF. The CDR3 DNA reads TGTGCCTGGAGCGTAAGGGCAGCCGGCGGGGACACTGAAGCTTTCTTT.

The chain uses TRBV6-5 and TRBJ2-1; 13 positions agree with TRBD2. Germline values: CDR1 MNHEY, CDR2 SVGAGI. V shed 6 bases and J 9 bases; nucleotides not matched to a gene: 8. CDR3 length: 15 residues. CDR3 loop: CASSAYRLAGGEQFF. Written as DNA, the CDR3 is TGTGCCAGCAGCGCCTATAGACTAGCGGGAGGTGAGCAGTTCTTC.

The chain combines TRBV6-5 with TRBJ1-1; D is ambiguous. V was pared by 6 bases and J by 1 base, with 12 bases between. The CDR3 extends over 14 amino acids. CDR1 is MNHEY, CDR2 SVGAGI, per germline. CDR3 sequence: CASRRVRGNTEAFF. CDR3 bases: TGTGCCAGCAGGAGGGTTCGGGGGAACACTGAAGCTTTCTTT.

The CDR3 here is CAISESSSSGVQETQYF. CDR3 nucleotide sequence: TGTGCCATCAGTGAGTCGTCGTCTAGCGGGGTCCAAGAGACCCAGTACTTC. V is TRBV10-3 and J is TRBJ2-5, with TRBD2 matching over 9 bases. The germline gives CDR1 ENHRY, CDR2 SYGVKD. The CDR3 covers 17 residues. J lost 1 base, V lost 0 bases, and 6 bases had no gene match.

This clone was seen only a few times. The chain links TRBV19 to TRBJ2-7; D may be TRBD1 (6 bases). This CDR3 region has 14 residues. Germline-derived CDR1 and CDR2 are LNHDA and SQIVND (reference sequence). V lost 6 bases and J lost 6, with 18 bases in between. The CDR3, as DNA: TGTGCCAGTAGCCCCAGGGGCCCCCCTGGCGAGCAGTACTTC. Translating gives CASSPRGPPGEQYF.

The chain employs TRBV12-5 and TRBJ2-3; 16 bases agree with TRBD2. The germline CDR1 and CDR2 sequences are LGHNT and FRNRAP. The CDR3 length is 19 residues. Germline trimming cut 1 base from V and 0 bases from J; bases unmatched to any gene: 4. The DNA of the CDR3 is TGTGCTAGTGGTTTGGCCGGGACTAGCGGGAGGGCTAGCACAGATACGCAGTATTTT. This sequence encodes CASGLAGTSGRASTDTQYF.

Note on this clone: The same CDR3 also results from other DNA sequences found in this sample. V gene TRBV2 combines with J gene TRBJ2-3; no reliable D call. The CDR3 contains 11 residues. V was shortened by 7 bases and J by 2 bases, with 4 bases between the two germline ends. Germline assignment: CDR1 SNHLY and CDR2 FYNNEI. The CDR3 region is CASTYTDTQYF. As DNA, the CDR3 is TGTGCCAGCACCTACACAGATACGCAGTATTTT.

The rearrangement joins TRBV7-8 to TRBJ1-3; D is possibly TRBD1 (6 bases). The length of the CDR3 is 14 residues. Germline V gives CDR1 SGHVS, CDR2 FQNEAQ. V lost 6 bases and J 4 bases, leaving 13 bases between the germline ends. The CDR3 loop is CASRPGDRGNTIYF. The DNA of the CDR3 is TGTGCCAGCAGACCAGGGGATCGGGGAAACACCATATATTTT. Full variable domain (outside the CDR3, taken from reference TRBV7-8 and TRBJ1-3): GAGVSQSPRYKVAKRGQDVALRCDPISGHVSLFWYQQALGQGPEFLTYFQNEAQLDKSGLPSDRFFAERPEGSVSTLKIQRTQQEDSAVYLCASRPGDRGNTIYFGEGSWLTVV.